Listed below are T cell receptor beta chains from one sample, sequenced in a study of blood T cell repertoires in COVID-19. Clones were read by immunoSEQ multiplex PCR, and TCRdb kept only the in-frame ones, dropping some. The sample records about 270,000 clones, about 89% being singletons. The sequenced material came from peripheral blood. These receptors originate from a man in his forties or fifties with active or convalescent COVID-19. Each CDR3 is given with its conserved first and last residue. The D gene is left open where the match is weak. Not all rows give a size; the values are once, few, many and, for expanded clones, a class.

d_gene,abundance,v_gene,j_gene,CDR3aa,CDR3nt
TRBD2,-,TRBV10-3,TRBJ2-3,CAITSTSGSVGDTQYF,TGTGCCATCACCTCGACTAGCGGGAGCGTGGGAGATACGCAGTATTTT
-,-,TRBV5-1,TRBJ2-1,CASSELDRWGYNEQFF,TGCGCCAGCAGCGAACTCGACAGGTGGGGGTACAATGAGCAGTTCTTC
TRBD2,once,TRBV4-1,TRBJ2-7,CASSQSRLAGRSYEQYF,TGCGCCAGCAGCCAATCTCGACTAGCGGGCCGCTCCTACGAGCAGTACTTC
TRBD1,-,TRBV9,TRBJ1-4,CASSAPGQGFEKLFF,TGTGCCAGCAGCGCACCGGGACAGGGGTTTGAAAAACTGTTTTTT
-,-,TRBV19,TRBJ1-2,CASNGGVGYTF,TGTGCCAGTAACGGCGGGGTGGGCTACACCTTC
TRBD2,-,TRBV29-1,TRBJ2-5,CSVEGAGGETQYF,TGCAGCGTTGAAGGGGCGGGAGGTGAGACCCAGTACTTC
-,once,TRBV6-5,TRBJ1-2,CASSPGDPSNYGYTF,TGTGCCAGCAGTCCAGGGGACCCTTCTAACTATGGCTACACCTTC
-,-,TRBV28,TRBJ2-1,CASSFRALGGLQSYNEQFF,TGTGCCAGCAGTTTTAGGGCCCTCGGGGGGCTTCAATCCTACAATGAGCAGTTCTTC
-,-,TRBV11-3,TRBJ2-1,CASTPDSLYNEQFF,TGTGCCAGCACCCCGGACAGCCTATACAATGAGCAGTTCTTC
-,-,TRBV28,TRBJ1-2,CAWSGEGYGYTF,TGTGCCTGGTCGGGTGAAGGCTATGGCTACACCTTC
TRBD1,-,TRBV30,TRBJ1-6,CAWSGTTGGNSPLHF,TGTGCCTGGAGTGGAACGACAGGGGGAAATTCACCCCTCCACTTT